This TCR beta chain was sequenced for a study of cytomegalovirus exposure and HLA in healthy donors. Study-level findings and limits: Within the roughly 120 validation repertoires, first-cohort TCR clusters tended to co-occur, according to a later analysis. Using the classifier, cytomegalovirus status was reportedly diagnosed with high specificity and sensitivity. Testing in vitro showed a few CMV-associated chains specific for CMV antigens.

A remark on this clone: What it binds is unknown.

Data came from immunoSEQ multiplex PCR; TCRdb stores just in-frame clones and leaves some out. This sample has hundreds of thousands of clones, with over 80% found just once. V lost 1 base, J lost 3 bases, and 9 bases lay in between. CDR3 size: 14 residues. Germline V gene sequence: CDR1 SGHNT, CDR2 YENEEA. The donors were part of the approximately 120-subject validation cohort, which stood apart from the 666-subject first cohort. The source of this sequence is a woman aged 25 to 45 in good health and CMV-seropositive. The genes are TRBV11-3 and TRBJ1-2; D not certain. The sequencing sample was made of PBMCs. The CDR3 region is CASSLGSLYYGYTF. In DNA, the CDR3 is TGTGCCAGCAGCTTAGGGTCTCTCTACTATGGCTACACCTTC.